This T cell receptor (beta chain) was captured in a study of blood T cell repertoires in COVID-19. As for the study in general: COVID-19 samples from acute and convalescent phases originated in the United States, Italy and Spain. From T cells, B-cell-depleted T cells, or PBMCs came the material, which was cDNA or gDNA.

Per the original data handling: Amplification from reference gene primers served as the basis for estimated nucleated cell counts. Clones were sequenced by immunoSEQ multiplex PCR, and TCRdb holds only the in-frame ones, with some missing. Clonal size and the V and J genes are those of that table, whereas D and trimming came from the DNA. The sample includes about 12,000 clones, about 78% of them seen just once. Material for sequencing was peripheral blood. This TCR was recovered from a human donor in a cohort sampled during active COVID-19.

The CDR3 loop is CASSQGREYSPLHF. CDR3 DNA: TGTGCCAGCAGCCAGGGCCGCGAATATTCACCCCTCCACTTT. The chain recombines TRBV14 with TRBJ1-6; no reliable D call. Trimming removed 3 bases at V and 8 bases at J, with 11 bases between. Germline CDR1 is SGHDN and CDR2 is FVKESK. The CDR3 contains 14 residues. The whole variable domain, filled in from reference TRBV14 and TRBJ1-6, reads EAGVTQFPSHSVIEKGQTVTLRCDPISGHDNLYWYRRVMGKEIKFLLHFVKESKQDESGMPNNRFLAERTGGTYSTLKVQPAELEDSGVYFCASSQGREYSPLHFGNGTRLTVT.